This T cell receptor (beta chain) was captured in a study of metastatic and nonmetastatic thyroid tumors. Study overall: The comparison covered peripheral blood and tumor or nodule tissue in malignant and benign thyroid patients.

No patient received treatment before thyroid surgery. Under the authors' procedure: The study took CDR3 differences across clinicopathological groups and made a distant-metastasis classifier for papillary thyroid cancer from them. TCRdb reprocessed the PCR reads using MiXCR. TCRdb assigned the V and J calls; the authors' analysis was not used. Here the sample spans approximately 74,000 clones, 13% to 15% being singletons. This clone was detected many times. Its target is not known. Overall study findings and caveats: Compared with benign nodules, malignant thyroid tumors were reported to have significantly higher TCR beta diversity in both blood and tumor.

The sequencing input was blood. The source of this sequence is a male donor with papillary thyroid cancer or a benign thyroid nodule (not recorded which). Some clones in this sample may be carry-over from other donors' samples.

As DNA, the CDR3 is TGTGCCAGCAGTCTGGGACTAGCGGGAGGGGGGGCGGGGAATGAGCAGTTCTTC. Its translation: CASSLGLAGGGAGNEQFF. This rearrangement joins TRBV28 to TRBJ2-1; TRBD2 agrees at 16 bases. Germline CDR1 MDHEN, CDR2 SYDVKM. The CDR3 is 18 residues long. After removal of 5 bases from V and 7 bases from J, the junction contained 11 bases not matched to a gene.